This record looks at one T cell receptor (beta chain) sequence and its context. Its specificity is not known. The authors reverse transcribed roughly 0.5 to 1 ug RNA with random hexamers. From the immunoSEQ multiplex PCR reads, TCRdb called clonotypes with MiXCR, one entry per CDR3 protein. The table records roughly 80,000 distinct CDR3 sequences, 94% of them present only once. Per the germline V gene, CDR1 is SGHDN and CDR2 is FVKESK. V gave up 4 bases and J gave up 5 bases; unmatched junction bases: 10. The CDR3 sequence is 16 residues long. These data are taken from a study of CD8 T cells in Susac syndrome. Broader study findings: Among people with Susac, CD8+ clonal expansion was greatest in TEMRA cells and active patients.

The J gene is TRBJ1-5, the V gene TRBV14, with TRBD1 matching 8 bases. The TCR was taken from a human donor with Susac syndrome. The sequenced material came from CD8+ T cells from PBMCs. The CDR3 spells CASSPGQGRGDQPQHF. The CDR3 DNA reads TGTGCCAGCAGCCCAGGACAGGGTCGAGGGGATCAGCCCCAGCATTTT.